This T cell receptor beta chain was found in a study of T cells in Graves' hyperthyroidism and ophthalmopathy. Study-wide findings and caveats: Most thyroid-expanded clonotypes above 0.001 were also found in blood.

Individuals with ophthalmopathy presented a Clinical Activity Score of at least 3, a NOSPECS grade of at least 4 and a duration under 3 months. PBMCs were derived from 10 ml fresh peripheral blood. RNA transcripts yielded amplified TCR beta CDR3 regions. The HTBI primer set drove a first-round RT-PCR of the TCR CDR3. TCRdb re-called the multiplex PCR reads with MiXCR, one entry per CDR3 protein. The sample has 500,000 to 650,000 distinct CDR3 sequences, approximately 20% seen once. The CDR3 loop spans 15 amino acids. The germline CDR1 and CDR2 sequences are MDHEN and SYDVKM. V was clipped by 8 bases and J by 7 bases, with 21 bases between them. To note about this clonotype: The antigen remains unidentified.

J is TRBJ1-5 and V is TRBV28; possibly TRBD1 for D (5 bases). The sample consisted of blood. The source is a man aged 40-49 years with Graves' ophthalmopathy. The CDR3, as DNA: TGTGCCAGCCGCTCGGGGGAGTCGGCACAGCAGCCCCAGCATTTT. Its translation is CASRSGESAQQPQHF.